A single sample is the source of the 27 T cell receptor beta chains below, sequenced in a study of T cell responses to AZD1222 COVID-19 vaccine. Data came from immunoSEQ multiplex PCR; TCRdb stores just in-frame clones and leaves some out. The sample carries approximately 65,000 clones, 88% recorded once. Specimen: peripheral blood, collected on day 0 of AZD1222 vaccination. The receptors here all came from an adult in good health.

This chain joins TRBV6-5 and TRBJ2-2; D ambiguous. The CDR3 is 15 amino acids. V was cut by 2 bases and J by 6 bases, with 13 bases left in between. CDR1 and CDR2 (germline): MNHEY, SVGAGI. Here the CDR3 reads CASSYEAVVSGELFF. CDR3 in DNA: TGTGCCAGCAGTTACGAGGCTGTGGTCTCCGGGGAGCTGTTTTTT.

The chain couples TRBV6-2 or TRBV6-3 to TRBJ2-7; 10 bases map to TRBD2. The CDR3 is made up of 15 amino acids. Germline V gene sequence: CDR1 MNHEY, CDR2 SVGEGT. V lost 0 bases, J lost 3 bases, and 2 bases stayed unmatched. CDR3 sequence reads: CASSYSASGSYEQYF. CDR3 bases: TGTGCCAGCAGTTACTCTGCTAGCGGGAGCTACGAGCAGTACTTC.

This sequence joins TRBV19 and TRBJ1-1; unclear D gene. This CDR3 is built from 15 residues. Germline loops: CDR1 LNHDA, CDR2 SQIVND (reference sequence). Trimming left V 0 bases short and J 8 bases short, with 16 bases between. The CDR3 nucleotides read TGTGCCAGTAGTATAGATCTGGGGAAACAAGTCGAAGCTTTCTTT. Protein product: CASSIDLGKQVEAFF. Using reference TRBV19 and TRBJ1-1 for the parts outside the CDR3, the full variable domain is DGGITQSPKYLFRKEGQNVTLSCEQNLNHDAMYWYRQDPGQGLRLIYYSQIVNDFQKGDIAEGYSVSREKKESFPLTVTSAQKNPTAFYLCASSIDLGKQVEAFFGQGTRLTVV.

This chain uses TRBV7-3 with TRBJ2-2, with TRBD2 identical over 9 bases. Germline V gene sequence: CDR1 SGHTA, CDR2 FQGTGA. V lost 2 bases, J lost 7 bases, and 5 bases stayed unmatched. The CDR3 extends over 15 amino acids. The CDR3 here is CASSLQAGGIGELFF. The CDR3 region has the DNA TGTGCCAGCAGCTTACAAGCGGGAGGCATCGGGGAGCTGTTTTTT.

The J gene is TRBJ2-7, the V gene TRBV6-4; either TRBD1 or TRBD2 may supply D (5 bases each). Trimming took 6 bases from V and 1 from J, leaving 13 bases between them. The CDR3 is made up of 14 amino acids. In germline, CDR1 is MRHNA, CDR2 SNTAGT. The CDR3 here is CASRGTARSYEQYF. CDR3 bases: TGTGCCAGCAGAGGGACCGCCCGGTCCTACGAGCAGTACTTC.

This rearrangement joins TRBV5-6 to TRBJ1-6; weak D call: TRBD1 (5 bases). With 4 bases removed from V and 3 bases from J, the gap between germline ends came to 14 bases. CDR1 and CDR2 from the germline V gene are SGHDT and YYEEEE. The CDR3 is 16 amino acids. CDR3 nucleotides: TGTGCCAGCAGCCTACGAACCGGGGGCTATAATTCACCCCTCCACTTT. Protein sequence: CASSLRTGGYNSPLHF. Full variable domain (rest looked up from reference TRBV5-6 and TRBJ1-6): DAGVTQSPTHLIKTRGQQVTLRCSPKSGHDTVSWYQQALGQGPQFIFQYYEEEERQRGNFPDRFSGHQFPNYSSELNVNALLLGDSALYLCASSLRTGGYNSPLHFGNGTRLTVT.

The chain couples TRBV4-3 to TRBJ2-3; TRBD2 matches at 8 bases. CDR3 length: 13 residues. Germline CDR1 LGHNA, CDR2 YSLEER. Losses at the gene ends were 0 bases for V and 8 bases for J; bases not matched to a gene: 1. In DNA, the CDR3 is TGCGCCAGCAGCCAAGAGCGGGAGGTTACGCAGTATTTT. Translated, it gives CASSQEREVTQYF.

V gene TRBV18 combines with J gene TRBJ1-1, with TRBD1 as a possible D gene (5 bases). Germline assignment: CDR1 KGHSH and CDR2 LQKENI. Between the trimmed V and J ends, which lost 3 bases and 11 bases, there was a span of 16 bases. The CDR3 is 13 residues long. The CDR3 DNA reads as TGTGCCAGCTCACCGGGTACGACAGTATGGGCTTTCTTT. Translating gives CASSPGTTVWAFF.

This clone was detected only a few times. This CDR3 is CAWSRGTNYGYTF. Written as DNA, the CDR3 is TGTGCCTGGAGCCGGGGTACTAACTATGGCTACACCTTC. This rearrangement joins TRBV30 to TRBJ1-2; D ambiguous. The CDR3 is 13 amino acids. V lost 3 bases and J 0 bases, leaving 8 bases between the germline ends. Germline values: CDR1 GTSNPN, CDR2 SVGIG (reference sequence).

This chain links TRBV10-3 with TRBJ1-3; D gene unclear. Germline V gene sequence: CDR1 ENHRY, CDR2 SYGVKD. This CDR3 region has 12 residues. V was shortened by 2 bases and J by 4 bases, with 3 bases between the two germline ends. The CDR3 spells CAISERGNTIYF. The CDR3 bases are TGTGCCATCAGTGAGCGCGGAAACACCATATATTTT.

Judged by abundance, this clone is medium-sized (0.01 to 0.1%). The chain is built from TRBV18 and TRBJ2-5; the D gene is possibly TRBD2 (6 bases). The V end lost 3 bases, the J end lost 2 bases, and 19 bases lay between the germline ends. Per the germline V gene, CDR1 is KGHSH and CDR2 is LQKENI. The CDR3 length is 17 residues. The CDR3, as DNA: TGTGCCAGCTCACCGACGGTGGAGGGGCGCGGACAAGAGACCCAGTACTTC. Translated, it gives CASSPTVEGRGQETQYF.

This rearrangement joins TRBV7-9 to TRBJ2-3; no clear D gene. CDR3 size: 15 residues. Trimming took 2 bases from V and 1 from J, leaving 10 bases between them. Germline loops: CDR1 SEHNR, CDR2 FQNEAQ (reference sequence). For the CDR3, the DNA is TGTGCCAGCAGCTTATGGAACCGTGGCACAGATACGCAGTATTTT. Its translation is CASSLWNRGTDTQYF.

This clone was seen once. This chain joins TRBV3-1 (or the pseudogene TRBV3-2) and TRBJ1-1; the D is unclear. The CDR3 length is 12 residues. V dropped 2 bases and J dropped 7 bases, with 8 bases sitting between them. CDR1 and CDR2 (germline): LGHDT, YNNKEL (reference sequence). DNA for the CDR3: TGTGCCAGCAGCCAATCAGACATTGAAGCTTTCTTT. It is translated as CASSQSDIEAFF.

This chain joins TRBV5-1 and TRBJ2-1; 7 nucleotides agree with TRBD2. The CDR3 has 16 residues. V dropped 0 bases and J dropped 2; count of bases not matched to a gene: 5. CDR1 and CDR2 (germline): SGHRS, YFSETQ. In DNA, the CDR3 is TGCGCCAGCAGCTTGGATCTGCTAGCGGCCTACAATGAGCAGTTCTTC. Protein: CASSLDLLAAYNEQFF.

This clone is medium-sized in the sample. The V and J genes are TRBV4-3 and TRBJ1-1; no definite D call. The CDR3 extends over 16 amino acids. Trimming shortened V by 1 base and J by 7 bases, and 19 bases separated the two germline ends. From germline, CDR1 is LGHNA and CDR2 YSLEER. The CDR3, as DNA: TGCGCCAGCAGCCAAGCGCTTGGTTCTACGGGGAATGAAGCTTTCTTT. Protein sequence: CASSQALGSTGNEAFF.

This chain links TRBV30 with TRBJ1-2; 10 bases agree with TRBD1. CDR3 length: 13 residues. Germline V gene lookup returns CDR1 GTSNPN and CDR2 SVGIG (reference sequence). V dropped 3 bases and J dropped 5; count of bases not matched to a gene: 3. The CDR3 DNA is TGTGCCTGGAGGAGGGACAGGGGATATGGCTACACCTTC. This translates into CAWRRDRGYGYTF. Using reference TRBV30 and TRBJ1-2 for the parts outside the CDR3, the full variable domain is SQTIHQWPATLVQPVGSPLSLECTVEGTSNPNLYWYRQAAGRGLQLLFYSVGIGQISSEVPQNLSASRPQDRQFILSSKKLLLSDSGFYLCAWRRDRGYGYTFGSGTRLTVV.

The chain is built from TRBV19 and TRBJ2-5, with 7 positions matching TRBD1. V shed 6 bases, J shed 2 bases, and the junction held 12 bases outside the gene matches. Germline lookup yields CDR1 LNHDA and CDR2 SQIVND (reference sequence). This CDR3 contains 16 residues. The CDR3 here is CASREQYRGRQETQYF. CDR3 DNA: TGTGCCAGTAGGGAACAATACAGGGGTAGACAAGAGACCCAGTACTTC. Complete variable domain (other parts from reference TRBV19 and TRBJ2-5): DGGITQSPKYLFRKEGQNVTLSCEQNLNHDAMYWYRQDPGQGLRLIYYSQIVNDFQKGDIAEGYSVSREKKESFPLTVTSAQKNPTAFYLCASREQYRGRQETQYFGPGTRLLVL.

CDR3 nucleotide sequence: TGTGCCAGTAGTAATTCTGGGGCCAACGTCCTGACTTTC. Translation: CASSNSGANVLTF. This chain links TRBV19 with TRBJ2-6; D is unclear. Per the germline V gene, CDR1 is LNHDA and CDR2 is SQIVND (reference sequence). Trimming cost V 4 bases and J 1 base, with 2 bases left between them. CDR3 length equals 13 residues. The variable domain in full, completed from reference TRBV19 and TRBJ2-6, reads DGGITQSPKYLFRKEGQNVTLSCEQNLNHDAMYWYRQDPGQGLRLIYYSQIVNDFQKGDIAEGYSVSREKKESFPLTVTSAQKNPTAFYLCASSNSGANVLTFGAGSRLTVL.

The V gene is TRBV3-1 (or the pseudogene TRBV3-2), the J gene TRBJ2-1, with D possibly TRBD1 on 5 matching bases. Trimming cost V 1 base and J 7 bases, with 8 bases left between them. From germline, CDR1 is LGHDT and CDR2 YNNKEL (reference sequence). This CDR3 has 13 residues. Here the CDR3 reads CASSQVRQNEQFF. In nucleotides, the CDR3 is TGTGCCAGCAGCCAAGTAAGACAGAATGAGCAGTTCTTC.

In its sample, this clone was seen once. The V call is TRBV7-8, the J call TRBJ2-6, with unresolved D. There are 16 residues in the CDR3. V was pared by 4 bases and J by 1 base, with 11 bases between. Per the germline V gene, CDR1 is SGHVS and CDR2 is FQNEAQ. CDR3 DNA: TGTGCCAGCAGCTCCCCCTACGGTTCTGGGGCCAACGTCCTGACTTTC. Its translation: CASSSPYGSGANVLTF.

This chain connects TRBV3-1 (or the pseudogene TRBV3-2) to TRBJ1-3, with a possible D match to TRBD1 (5 bases). Germline lookup yields CDR1 LGHDT and CDR2 YNNKEL (reference sequence). The V gene lost 1 base and the J gene lost 0 bases, with 13 bases spanning the gap. The CDR3 extends over 17 amino acids. The CDR3 region is CASSQARWGLSGNTIYF. As DNA, the CDR3 is TGTGCCAGCAGCCAAGCAAGATGGGGACTCTCTGGAAACACCATATATTTT.

The V gene is TRBV6-5, the J gene TRBJ2-7, with no clear D. Germline CDR1 reads MNHEY; CDR2 reads SVGAGI. The CDR3 has 12 amino acids. The V and J ends lost 8 bases and 5 bases respectively, with 13 bases between them. The CDR3 DNA reads as TGTGCCAGCGGGTTAGGTTCCGACGAGCAGTACTTC. It codes for CASGLGSDEQYF.

This chain links TRBV4-3 with TRBJ2-2; 9 bases map to TRBD2. CDR3 length equals 14 residues. The germline gives CDR1 LGHNA, CDR2 YSLEER. V was clipped by 3 bases and J by 10 bases; unmatched bases: 6. CDR3 sequence: CASSQASGKAELFF. DNA of the CDR3: TGCGCCAGCAGCCAGGCTAGCGGGAAGGCGGAGCTGTTTTTT.

The CDR3, as DNA: TGTGCCAGCAGCTTCGTTGGCAGCGGCATTCAGTACTTC. Protein sequence: CASSFVGSGIQYF. The V and J genes are TRBV11-2 and TRBJ2-4, with D possibly TRBD2 on 5 matching bases. The CDR3 is 13 amino acids. The V end was cut by 3 bases, the J end by 9 bases, with 12 bases between. Germline lookup yields CDR1 SGHAT and CDR2 FQNNGV.

The chain couples TRBV18 to TRBJ2-1, with a weak D call TRBD2 (6 bases). The CDR3 sequence is 14 residues long. V was shortened by 1 base and J by 5 bases, with 9 bases between the two germline ends. The germline V gene has CDR1 KGHSH and CDR2 LQKENI. The CDR3 loop is CASSPLTRNNEQFF. In DNA, the CDR3 is TGTGCCAGCTCACCACTGACTAGGAACAATGAGCAGTTCTTC.

CDR3 sequence: CASSYAGGKGNEQFF. CDR3 coding DNA: TGTGCCAGCAGTTATGCGGGAGGGAAAGGCAATGAGCAGTTCTTC. V is TRBV6-5 and J is TRBJ2-1; 9 positions agree with TRBD2. The CDR3 spans 15 residues. Germline-derived CDR1 and CDR2 are MNHEY and SVGAGI. V lost 3 bases, J lost 6 bases, and 6 bases stayed unmatched.

The chain has TRBV6-6 and TRBJ2-7, with 7 positions matching TRBD1. Losses at the gene ends were 6 bases for V and 2 bases for J; bases not matched to a gene: 10. Germline lookup yields CDR1 MNHNY and CDR2 SVGAGI (reference sequence). The CDR3 spans 15 residues. The CDR3 loop is CASRDRDRATYEQYF. The CDR3 DNA sequence: TGTGCCAGCAGAGACCGGGACAGAGCAACCTACGAGCAGTACTTC.